This paragraph reports one TCR beta chain. Its antigen remains unidentified. Original data processing: Productive clonotypes were detectable down to 2.59 x 10-5 frequency. The method was immunoSEQ multiplex PCR; TCRdb's version includes in-frame clones alone and lacks a portion of them. That table furnishes V, J and clone size, whereas the DNA furnished D and trimming. Of approximately 32,000 clones in the sample, less than 75% are singletons; the top ten hold about 2.1%. This entry belongs to a study of STAT5B mutations in CD4+ large granular lymphocyte leukemia. Study results and limitations: Higher CD4+ than CD8+ T-LGLL clonality might reflect small sample size. Roughly 27% of private leukemic clonotypes occurred rarely in other patients' non-leukemic repertoires. Without putative leukemic clones, patient CD4-sorted repertoires remained more clonal than healthy CD4+ repertoires.

This CDR3 contains 16 residues. The V gene's germline CDR1 is LGHNA and CDR2 YSLEER. The V and J ends lost 0 bases and 9 bases, in that order; junction bases with no gene match: 10. The TCR was taken from a human donor in good health. The chain carries TRBV4-3 and TRBJ1-5; 8 bases are a match to TRBD1. Specimen: CD4+ T cells from blood buffy coats. CDR3 in amino acids: CASSQDLSGGFGPQHF. The CDR3 region has the DNA TGCGCCAGCAGCCAAGATTTGTCAGGGGGCTTCGGGCCCCAGCATTTT.